The clone carrying this T cell receptor (beta chain) was counted only a few times. Its antigen remains unidentified. Profiled with immunoSEQ multiplex PCR; TCRdb holds only in-frame clones, not every one. The sample consists of approximately 980,000 clones, over 60% of them appearing once. Per germline, CDR1 LNHNV and CDR2 YYDKDF (reference sequence). Trimming shortened V by 0 bases and J by 3 bases, and 15 bases separated the two germline ends. The CDR3 contains 16 residues. The sample is drawn from a study of shared clonotypes between healthy human individuals. For the study at large: Per donor, CD8 memory used one plate, CD8 naive used two, CD4 memory used three and CD4 naive used three.

Notes on the study in general: In contrast to clonotypes shared by all four donors, non-shared clonotypes had lower generation probabilities.

A CD45RA+ naive subset and a CD45RA-negative memory subset were split from CD4+ cells. The sample was memory CD4+ T cells sorted from blood. Subset here: CD45RA-negative fraction. The V gene is TRBV15, the J gene TRBJ2-7, with D maybe TRBD2 (6 bases). This TCR derives from a man between 18 and 29 years old in good health. The CDR3 here is CATSRDSGGKVYEQYF. Written as DNA, the CDR3 is TGTGCCACCAGCAGAGATAGCGGCGGGAAAGTCTACGAGCAGTACTTC. Full variable domain (missing parts from reference TRBV15 and TRBJ2-7): DAMVIQNPRYQVTQFGKPVTLSCSQTLNHNVMYWYQQKSSQAPKLLFHYYDKDFNNEADTPDNFQSRRPNTSFCFLDIRSPGLGDTAMYLCATSRDSGGKVYEQYFGPGTRLTVT.